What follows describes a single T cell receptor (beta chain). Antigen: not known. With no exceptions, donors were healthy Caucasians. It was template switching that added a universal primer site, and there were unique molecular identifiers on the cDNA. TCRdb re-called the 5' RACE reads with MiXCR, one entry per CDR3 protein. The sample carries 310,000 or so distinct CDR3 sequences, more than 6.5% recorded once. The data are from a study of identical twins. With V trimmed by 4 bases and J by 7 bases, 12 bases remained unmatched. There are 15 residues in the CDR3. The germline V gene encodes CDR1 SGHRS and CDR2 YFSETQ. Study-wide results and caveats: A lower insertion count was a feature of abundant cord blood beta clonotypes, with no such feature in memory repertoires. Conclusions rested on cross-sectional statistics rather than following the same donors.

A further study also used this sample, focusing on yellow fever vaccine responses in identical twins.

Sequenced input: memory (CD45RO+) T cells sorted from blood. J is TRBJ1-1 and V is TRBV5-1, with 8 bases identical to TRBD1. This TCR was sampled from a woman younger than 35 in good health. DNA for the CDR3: TGCGCCAGCAGCCCAGGGCGGCAGGGGGCTAATGAAGCTTTCTTT. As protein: CASSPGRQGANEAFF.